These T cell receptor beta chains were read from a single sample in a study of T cell repertoires in cytomegalovirus infection. Each CDR3 protein gets one entry after TCRdb re-called the reads with MiXCR. This table has some 590,000 distinct CDR3 sequences, approximately 40% appearing once. No antigen has been identified for these receptors. Sequences were derived from cultured PBMCs, sampled from culture after CMV antigen stimulation. Every receptor here comes from a human donor in good health (CMV status not recorded). Some clones in this sample may be carry-over from other donors' samples. Both conserved end residues are part of each CDR3. Fields, in order: J gene, V gene, D gene, clone size, CDR3 DNA, CDR3 protein. A D gene is named only where the DNA matches it firmly. Size tells how often a clone was seen (once, few, many) or the class of an expanded clone, and some rows leave it out.

j_gene: TRBJ2-7
v_gene: TRBV6-2/TRBV6-3
d_gene: .
abundance: .
CDR3nt: TGTGCCAGCAGTTACTCCGTCCGCACGAGGGGCTACGAGCAGTACTTC
CDR3aa: CASSYSVRTRGYEQYF

j_gene: TRBJ1-4
v_gene: TRBV18
d_gene: .
abundance: .
CDR3nt: TGTGCCAGCTCACCTCCAACTAATGAAAAACTGTTTTTT
CDR3aa: CASSPPTNEKLFF

j_gene: TRBJ1-4
v_gene: TRBV18
d_gene: .
abundance: few
CDR3nt: TGTGCCAGCTCACCGGACGCGGGGTTGAGAGGTGAAAAACTGTTTTTT
CDR3aa: CASSPDAGLRGEKLFF

j_gene: TRBJ1-3
v_gene: TRBV7-2
d_gene: .
abundance: few
CDR3nt: TGTGCCAGCAGCTTAGGCCCACAGCAAACTGGAAACACCATATATTTT
CDR3aa: CASSLGPQQTGNTIYF

j_gene: TRBJ2-3
v_gene: TRBV15
d_gene: .
abundance: .
CDR3nt: TGTGCCACCAGCAGAGAGGGGGCCCTTTATCCGCGGGATACGCAGTATTTT
CDR3aa: CATSREGALYPRDTQYF

j_gene: TRBJ2-7
v_gene: TRBV7-2
d_gene: .
abundance: many
CDR3nt: TGTGCCAGCAGCCCATCGCCCCGACCCTACGAGCAGTACTTC
CDR3aa: CASSPSPRPYEQYF

j_gene: TRBJ2-5
v_gene: TRBV27
d_gene: .
abundance: .
CDR3nt: TGTGCCAGCAGTCGCGGCGGTTGGGAGACCCAGTACTTC
CDR3aa: CASSRGGWETQYF

j_gene: TRBJ1-3
v_gene: TRBV11-3
d_gene: .
abundance: .
CDR3nt: TGTGCCAGCAGCCCAGGGGCCCTCGGCTCTGGAAACACCATATATTTT
CDR3aa: CASSPGALGSGNTIYF

j_gene: TRBJ2-7
v_gene: TRBV12-3/TRBV12-4
d_gene: .
abundance: few
CDR3nt: TGTGCCAGCAGTCCCTGCTCAGAATGCGAGCAGTACTTC
CDR3aa: CASSPCSECEQYF

j_gene: TRBJ1-5
v_gene: TRBV12-3/TRBV12-4
d_gene: .
abundance: .
CDR3nt: TGTGCCAGCAATACTGTAGGCCAGCCCCAGCATTTT
CDR3aa: CASNTVGQPQHF

j_gene: TRBJ2-3
v_gene: TRBV7-2
d_gene: .
abundance: .
CDR3nt: TGTGCCAGCAGCCCCAGACGGGAGACAGATACGCAGTATTTT
CDR3aa: CASSPRRETDTQYF

j_gene: TRBJ2-5
v_gene: TRBV7-6
d_gene: TRBD1
abundance: few
CDR3nt: TGTGCCAGCAGCTTAGCGCGGGACAGGGGCCAAGAGACCCAGTACTTC
CDR3aa: CASSLARDRGQETQYF

j_gene: TRBJ2-5
v_gene: TRBV28
d_gene: TRBD1
abundance: .
CDR3nt: TGTGCCAGCAGTCACGACAGGGAAGGGGACCAAGAGACCCAGTACTTC
CDR3aa: CASSHDREGDQETQYF

j_gene: TRBJ1-1
v_gene: TRBV19
d_gene: .
abundance: .
CDR3nt: TGTGCCAGTAGCCTGACAACTATGAACACTGAAGCTTTCTTT
CDR3aa: CASSLTTMNTEAFF

j_gene: TRBJ1-5
v_gene: TRBV27
d_gene: .
abundance: once
CDR3nt: TGTGCCAGCAGTGCTACTCTAGGGAGCAATCAGCCCCAGCATTTT
CDR3aa: CASSATLGSNQPQHF

j_gene: TRBJ1-4
v_gene: TRBV28
d_gene: .
abundance: .
CDR3nt: TGTGCCAGCAGTGCCTACCAGGACGGACGTGAAAAACTGTTTTTT
CDR3aa: CASSAYQDGREKLFF

j_gene: TRBJ2-2
v_gene: TRBV6-2/TRBV6-3
d_gene: TRBD1
abundance: .
CDR3nt: TGTGCCAGCAGTAACCGGGACAGGGGGCCGGGCACCGGGGAGCTGTTTTTT
CDR3aa: CASSNRDRGPGTGELFF

j_gene: TRBJ2-7
v_gene: TRBV12-3/TRBV12-4
d_gene: TRBD2
abundance: .
CDR3nt: TGTGCCAGCAGTTTGGTCCTAGCGGGAGCTAACGAGCAGTACTTC
CDR3aa: CASSLVLAGANEQYF

j_gene: TRBJ2-5
v_gene: TRBV2
d_gene: TRBD2
abundance: .
CDR3nt: TGTGCCAGCAGGTCAGGACTAGCGGGGGGACCTGCCGAAGAGACCCAGTACTTC
CDR3aa: CASRSGLAGGPAEETQYF

j_gene: TRBJ1-3
v_gene: TRBV7-2
d_gene: .
abundance: .
CDR3nt: TGTGCCAGCAGCCCAGACGCAGGGATTGGAAACACCATATATTTT
CDR3aa: CASSPDAGIGNTIYF

j_gene: TRBJ2-2
v_gene: TRBV7-2
d_gene: .
abundance: many
CDR3nt: TGTGCCAGCAGCTTGGGACTTTCCACCGGGGAGCTGTTTTTT
CDR3aa: CASSLGLSTGELFF

j_gene: TRBJ2-3
v_gene: TRBV20-1
d_gene: .
abundance: .
CDR3nt: TGCAGTGCCCCCCGAGTGGGAACAGATACGCAGTATTTT
CDR3aa: CSAPRVGTDTQYF

j_gene: TRBJ2-5
v_gene: TRBV7-2
d_gene: .
abundance: few
CDR3nt: TGTGCCAGCACCGGGATCGATGGGACCCAGTACTTC
CDR3aa: CASTGIDGTQYF

j_gene: TRBJ2-7
v_gene: TRBV28
d_gene: .
abundance: medium-sized
CDR3nt: TGTGCCATTACGGGGTGGAGCTCCTACGAGCAGTACTTC
CDR3aa: CAITGWSSYEQYF

j_gene: TRBJ1-2
v_gene: TRBV11-3
d_gene: .
abundance: many
CDR3nt: TGTGCCAGCAGCCGTCGACGACCCGGACGGCTACCTTATGGCTACACCTTC
CDR3aa: CASSRRRPGRLPYGYTF

j_gene: TRBJ1-5
v_gene: TRBV12-5
d_gene: .
abundance: .
CDR3nt: TGTGCTAGTGCCAACCGGGACACTAATCAGCCCCAGCATTTT
CDR3aa: CASANRDTNQPQHF

j_gene: TRBJ2-7
v_gene: TRBV7-2
d_gene: .
abundance: many
CDR3nt: TGTGCCAGCAGCAGGCGGGCCTACGAGCAGTACTTC
CDR3aa: CASSRRAYEQYF

j_gene: TRBJ1-5
v_gene: TRBV6-1
d_gene: .
abundance: few
CDR3nt: TGTGCCAGCGTTAGCGTTCGCAATCAGCCCCAGCATTTT
CDR3aa: CASVSVRNQPQHF